This T cell receptor (beta chain) was captured in a study of blood T cell repertoires in COVID-19. Sequenced by immunoSEQ multiplex PCR; TCRdb stores in-frame clones only, minus some. The repertoire holds under 150,000 clones, around four fifths seen once, with approximately 2.4% in the top ten. The ends were cut back, 4 bases at V and 0 bases at J, with 8 bases in the middle. The CDR3 is 14 amino acids. Germline lookup yields CDR1 SGHNT and CDR2 YENEEA. Participant reports of clinical history set cohort assignment. This TCR was sampled from a man in his forties or fifties with acute COVID-19. This chain links TRBV11-3 with TRBJ2-3; D gene ambiguous. The specimen was PBMCs or T cells enriched from blood (not recorded which). The CDR3 loop is CASSSRSSTDTQYF. The CDR3 DNA reads TGTGCCAGCAGCTCCCGTAGCAGCACAGATACGCAGTATTTT. Filled out from reference TRBV11-3 and TRBJ2-3, the complete variable domain reads EAGVVQSPRYKIIEKKQPVAFWCNPISGHNTLYWYLQNLGQGPELLIRYENEEAVDDSQLPKDRFSAERLKGVDSTLKIQPAELGDSAVYLCASSSRSSTDTQYFGPGTRLTVL.